These 21 T cell receptor beta chains share one sample of origin, sequenced in a study of T cells in Graves' hyperthyroidism and ophthalmopathy. The investigators amplified TCR beta CDR3 regions from RNA transcripts. An initial round of RT-PCR targeting the TCR CDR3 relied on the HTBI primer set. TCRdb reprocessed the multiplex PCR reads via MiXCR and lists one record per CDR3 protein. The table has hundreds of thousands of distinct CDR3 sequences, roughly 20% seen once. The sequenced material came from blood. The receptors were sampled from a woman between 45 and 65 years old with Graves' hyperthyroidism that later progressed to Graves' ophthalmopathy.

At least ten counts were recorded for this clonotype. J is TRBJ2-3 and V is TRBV18; D unclear. The CDR3 covers 16 residues. The V end was cut by 1 base, the J end by 5 bases, with 16 bases between. Germline-derived CDR1 and CDR2 are KGHSH and LQKENI. The CDR3 DNA is TGTGCCAGCTCACCACAAGTACTACCCGCAGGAGATACGCAGTATTTT. Translation: CASSPQVLPAGDTQYF. The full variable domain, completed using reference TRBV18 and TRBJ2-3, is NAGVMQNPRHLVRRRGQEARLRCSPMKGHSHVYWYRQLPEEGLKFMVYLQKENIIDESGMPKERFSAEFPKEGPSILRIQQVVRGDSAAYFCASSPQVLPAGDTQYFGPGTRLTVL.

This clonotype was detected ten times or more. The V and J genes are TRBV2 and TRBJ1-4; D might be TRBD1 (6 bases). Germline CDR1 is SNHLY and CDR2 is FYNNEI. The germline V and J ends were trimmed by 3 bases and 6 bases, with 11 bases remaining between them. The CDR3 runs 14 residues. The CDR3 sequence is CASSDGRQDEKLFF. The CDR3 coding sequence is TGTGCCAGCAGTGACGGGCGACAGGATGAAAAACTGTTTTTT.

This clonotype has a count of ten or more. The V call is TRBV5-1, the J call TRBJ2-1, with D possibly matching TRBD1 (5 bases). The germline V and J ends were trimmed by 4 bases and 6 bases, with 11 bases remaining between them. Germline lookup yields CDR1 SGHRS and CDR2 YFSETQ. The CDR3 runs to 13 residues. CDR3 in DNA: TGCGCCAGCAGCGTAGGACAACTCAATGAGCAGTTCTTC. Translated: CASSVGQLNEQFF. The whole variable domain, remainder taken from reference TRBV5-1 and TRBJ2-1, is KAGVTQTPRYLIKTRGQQVTLSCSPISGHRSVSWYQQTPGQGLQFLFEYFSETQRNKGNFPGRFSGRQFSNSRSEMNVSTLELGDSALYLCASSVGQLNEQFFGPGTRLTVL.

This chain uses TRBV7-2 with TRBJ2-7; D not certain. Trimming stripped 1 base from V and 2 bases from J, with 15 bases between. The CDR3 loop spans 16 amino acids. Germline CDR1 reads SGHTA; CDR2 reads FQGNSA. CDR3 loop: CASSLVEGLSTYEQYF. The DNA for the CDR3 is TGTGCCAGCAGCTTAGTAGAAGGGCTCTCGACCTACGAGCAGTACTTC.

For this clonotype: A clone one base away is much larger, so this may be a read error. The V call is TRBV2, the J call TRBJ1-4; D gene ambiguous. The V gene's germline CDR1 is SNHLY and CDR2 FYNNEI. The CDR3 sequence is 14 residues long. The DNA for the CDR3 is TGTGCCGGCAGTGGAATAGGAGCTAATGAAAAACTGTTTTTT. Its translation is CAGSGIGANEKLFF.

This chain links TRBV19 with TRBJ1-5, with D possibly being TRBD1 (5 bases). CDR3 length: 12 amino acids. The germline gives CDR1 LNHDA, CDR2 SQIVND (reference sequence). V lost 7 bases, J lost 9 bases, and 13 bases lay in between. The CDR3 region has the DNA TGTGCCAGTATCGGGGCCTCTGGGCCCCAGCATTTT. Its translation: CASIGASGPQHF.

This clonotype was detected many times. The junction departs from germline at one end; a sequencing error may be responsible. This chain uses TRBV7-7 with TRBJ2-3; D unresolved. CDR1 SSHAT and CDR2 FNYEAQ come from the germline V gene (reference sequence). There are 14 residues in the CDR3. CDR3 nucleotide sequence: TGTGCTAGCAGCTTAGACTCGCGCACAGATACGCAGTATTTT. It codes for CASSLDSRTDTQYF.

A remark on this clonotype: A much bigger clone sits one base away, suggesting this may be a read error. The V call is TRBV12-3 or TRBV12-4, the J call TRBJ1-1; D gene ambiguous. The CDR3 consists of 13 residues. Trimming removed 7 bases from V and 4 bases from J, with 13 bases in between. CDR3 DNA: TGTGCCAGCACCCCTCCGTCGGCCACTGAAGCTTTCTTT. It specifies CASTPPSATEAFF.

The V and J genes are TRBV20-1 and TRBJ2-2; D is uncertain. The germline CDR1 and CDR2 sequences are DFQATT and SNEGSKA (reference sequence). V lost 1 base and J 2 bases, leaving 8 bases between the germline ends. The CDR3 spans 14 residues. The CDR3 spells CSARARQNTGELFF. The DNA for the CDR3 is TGCAGTGCTAGAGCTAGACAAAACACCGGGGAGCTGTTTTTT.

The table lists this clonotype with many counts. CDR3 sequence: CSVDRTGVDTEAFF. The CDR3 coding sequence is TGCAGCGTAGATAGGACAGGGGTGGACACTGAAGCTTTCTTT. V is TRBV29-1 and J is TRBJ1-1, with 9 nucleotides matching TRBD1. Trimming removed 6 bases from V and 3 bases from J; junction bases left unmatched: 8. Germline V gene lookup returns CDR1 SQVTM and CDR2 ANQGSEA. The CDR3 loop spans 14 amino acids.

The J gene is TRBJ1-5, the V gene TRBV7-9; D uncertain. V shed 5 bases and J shed 3 bases, with 11 bases lying between them. In germline, CDR1 is SEHNR, CDR2 FQNEAQ (reference sequence). The CDR3 covers 14 residues. In DNA form, the CDR3 reads TGTGCCAGCAGCCCGGACGGCTTCAATCAGCCCCAGCATTTT. Amino acid sequence: CASSPDGFNQPQHF.

The chain employs TRBV6-4 and TRBJ1-2; TRBD1 might be the D (5 bases). The CDR3 has 15 residues. The germline V and J ends were trimmed by 0 bases and 4 bases, with 12 bases remaining between them. Germline CDR1 and CDR2: MRHNA and SNTAGT. The CDR3 loop is CASSDSWGDGYGYTF. The CDR3 region has the DNA TGTGCCAGCAGTGACTCCTGGGGGGATGGCTATGGCTACACCTTC.

This clonotype was picked up many times. V gene TRBV2 combines with J gene TRBJ1-5; 11 bases line up with TRBD1. Germline CDR1 and CDR2: SNHLY and FYNNEI. The length of the CDR3 is 14 residues. V lost 5 bases, J lost 5 bases, and 2 bases stayed unmatched. As DNA, the CDR3 is TGTGCCAGCAGTCGGACAGGGGGCTATCAGCCCCAGCATTTT. This codes for CASSRTGGYQPQHF.

The sample holds many counts of this clonotype. This chain uses TRBV7-2 with TRBJ2-3; D is unclear. Germline lookup yields CDR1 SGHTA and CDR2 FQGNSA. V lost 1 base, J lost 2 bases, and 10 bases lay in between. The length of the CDR3 is 15 residues. The DNA for the CDR3 is TGTGCCAGCAGCTTAGAGAGTCTGTTCACAGATACGCAGTATTTT. This translates into CASSLESLFTDTQYF.

This clonotype showed up just a few times. CDR3 nucleotides: TGTGCCAGCAGTTGGGACAACTACAATGAGCAGTTCTTC. Translated, it gives CASSWDNYNEQFF. The chain links TRBV27 to TRBJ2-1; perhaps TRBD1 as D (6 bases). Germline V gene data show CDR1 as MNHEY and CDR2 as SMNVEV (reference sequence). This CDR3 region has 13 residues. V was trimmed by 4 bases and J by 3 bases, leaving 7 bases between them.

This clonotype showed up just a few times. The chain uses TRBV24-1 and TRBJ2-3; the match to TRBD2 covers 10 bases. Germline V gene data show CDR1 as KGHDR and CDR2 as SFDVKD. After removal of 4 bases from V and 7 bases from J, the junction contained 4 bases not matched to a gene. The CDR3 has 14 amino acids. CDR3 DNA: TGTGCCACCAGTGAGAGCGGGGGGGCTTATACGCAGTATTTT. Translating it yields CATSESGGAYTQYF.

This clonotype was counted at least ten times. The chain links TRBV11-2 to TRBJ1-4; the match to TRBD1 covers 10 bases. In germline, CDR1 is SGHAT, CDR2 FQNNGV. This CDR3 contains 17 residues. V trimming: 5 bases; J trimming: 2 bases; junction bases outside the gene matches: 8. This CDR3 is CASSRTGGFGTNEKLFF. Here the CDR3 DNA reads TGTGCCAGCAGCCGGACAGGGGGATTCGGGACTAATGAAAAACTGTTTTTT.

CDR3 in DNA: TGTGCCAGCAGTGGATGGGGGGAATCGGGCACTGAAGCTTTCTTT. This sequence encodes CASSGWGESGTEAFF. The V and J genes are TRBV6-1 and TRBJ1-1, with D tentatively TRBD1 (5 bases). CDR1 MNHNS and CDR2 SASEGT come from the germline V gene. Trimming took off 4 bases at V and 4 bases at J, with 16 bases between the two ends. The CDR3 covers 15 residues.

V and J are TRBV6-5 and TRBJ1-1; D might be TRBD1 (6 bases). V was clipped by 5 bases and J by 11 bases, with 15 bases between them. This CDR3 has 12 residues. Germline CDR1 is MNHEY and CDR2 is SVGAGI. CDR3 sequence: CASSSQGKEAFF. The DNA of the CDR3 is TGTGCCAGCAGTAGCCAGGGGAAGGAGGCTTTCTTT.

This clonotype was recorded many times. The V and J genes are TRBV30 and TRBJ1-5; D remains unclear. Trimming cost V 0 bases and J 4 bases, with 10 bases left between them. CDR1 GTSNPN and CDR2 SVGIG come from the germline V gene (reference sequence). The CDR3 covers 14 residues. Here the CDR3 DNA reads TGTGCCTGGAGTGTCAACAGTAGAAATCAGCCCCAGCATTTT. Encoded protein: CAWSVNSRNQPQHF.

This clonotype was seen ten or more times. CDR3 DNA: TGTGCCAGCAGCCAATACGGGCCCGGGGAGCTGTTTTTT. This sequence encodes CASSQYGPGELFF. V usage is TRBV3-1 and J usage is TRBJ2-2; D gene ambiguous. Germline V lookup: CDR1 LGHDT, CDR2 YNNKEL (reference sequence). V was shortened by 2 bases and J by 6 bases, with 7 bases between the two germline ends. This CDR3 is 13 amino acids long.